This TCR beta chain came from a study of blood T cells in healthy people across ages. The CDR3 has 19 amino acids. Deletions cut 2 bases from V and 0 bases from J, with 17 bases between. Looked up from germline, CDR1 is MNHEY and CDR2 is SVGAGI. Study results and limitations: Getting older went along with TCR beta diversity per million T cells dropping roughly linearly.

With respect to this clonotype: The antigen is unknown.

With a J-beta primer mix and a sample-barcoded 5' primer, a second PCR ran 7 to 11 cycles. Via MiXCR, TCRdb re-called the 5' RACE reads, giving one row per CDR3 protein. The sample records 550,000 to 800,000 distinct CDR3 sequences, around 32% being singletons. The sequenced sample was blood. This sequence joins TRBV6-5 and TRBJ2-6, with D perhaps matching TRBD2 (5 bases). The sequence was obtained from a woman of 80 years or more in good health. The DNA of the CDR3 is TGTGCCAGCAGTTACCGGCGGGTAGATAATCTCTCTGGGGCCAACGTCCTGACTTTC. This gives the protein CASSYRRVDNLSGANVLTF.